The rows below give T cell receptor beta chains drawn from one sample of a study of OX40 agonist ivuxolimab in advanced cancers. Sequencing used immunoSEQ multiplex PCR; TCRdb keeps in-frame clones, though not all of them. The sample consists of roughly 41,000 clones, approximately 89% of them appearing once. Source: CD4+ or CD8+ T cells sorted from blood, taken in a trial of the OX40 agonist ivuxolimab. The origin of the receptors is an adult with an advanced solid tumor such as melanoma, head and neck, liver or kidney cancer. Each CDR3 is given with its conserved first and last residue. D genes are given only for firm matches. Not all rows give a size; the values are once, few, many and, for expanded clones, a class.

CDR3 protein: CSVALASGGGTYNEQFF; CDR3 DNA: TGCAGCGTTGCCCTGGCGAGCGGGGGGGGGACCTACAATGAGCAGTTCTTC; V gene: TRBV29-1; clone size: -; J gene: TRBJ2-1; D gene: TRBD2
CDR3 protein: CASNKLAGAPGEQFF; CDR3 DNA: TGTGCCAGCAATAAACTAGCGGGGGCCCCAGGGGAGCAGTTCTTC; V gene: TRBV2; clone size: -; J gene: TRBJ2-1; D gene: TRBD2
CDR3 protein: CASSLSGGKAYNEQFF; CDR3 DNA: TGTGCCAGCAGTTTATCGGGAGGAAAAGCCTACAATGAGCAGTTCTTC; V gene: TRBV28; clone size: -; J gene: TRBJ2-1; D gene: TRBD2
CDR3 protein: CAGSPSEVHEQYF; CDR3 DNA: TGTGCCGGCAGCCCCTCCGAGGTCCACGAGCAGTACTTC; V gene: TRBV7-6; clone size: -; J gene: TRBJ2-7; D gene: -
CDR3 protein: CASSVGRSVGNTIYF; CDR3 DNA: TGTGCCAGCAGTGTCGGTCGCTCGGTTGGAAACACCATATATTTT; V gene: TRBV28; clone size: -; J gene: TRBJ1-3; D gene: -
CDR3 protein: CASSSLDRVQNTEAFF; CDR3 DNA: TGTGCCAGCAGCTCTCTGGACAGGGTCCAGAACACTGAAGCTTTCTTT; V gene: TRBV5-6; clone size: few; J gene: TRBJ1-1; D gene: TRBD1
CDR3 protein: CAVSEGSSYEQYF; CDR3 DNA: TGTGCCGTCTCGGAGGGGAGTTCCTACGAGCAGTACTTC; V gene: TRBV6-6; clone size: -; J gene: TRBJ2-7; D gene: -
CDR3 protein: CSATKNTEAFF; CDR3 DNA: TGCAGTGCTACCAAGAACACTGAAGCTTTCTTT; V gene: TRBV20-1; clone size: few; J gene: TRBJ1-1; D gene: -
CDR3 protein: CASSHRTGAIYEQYF; CDR3 DNA: TGTGCCAGCAGCCATCGGACAGGAGCTATTTACGAGCAGTACTTC; V gene: TRBV14; clone size: -; J gene: TRBJ2-7; D gene: TRBD1
CDR3 protein: CASSLEVGRGRKDTQYF; CDR3 DNA: TGTGCCAGCAGCTTAGAGGTGGGACGGGGGCGAAAGGATACGCAGTATTTT; V gene: TRBV11-2; clone size: -; J gene: TRBJ2-3; D gene: -
CDR3 protein: CASSGQGMDGYTF; CDR3 DNA: TGTGCCAGCAGCGGACAGGGCATGGATGGCTACACCTTC; V gene: TRBV9; clone size: -; J gene: TRBJ1-2; D gene: TRBD1
CDR3 protein: CASSWTSGYEQYF; CDR3 DNA: TGTGCCAGCAGCTGGACTAGCGGTTACGAGCAGTACTTC; V gene: TRBV11-2; clone size: -; J gene: TRBJ2-7; D gene: TRBD2
CDR3 protein: CASSLRLSYRVWGYTF; CDR3 DNA: TGTGCCAGCAGTTTACGACTGTCCTACAGGGTATGGGGCTACACCTTC; V gene: TRBV28; clone size: -; J gene: TRBJ1-2; D gene: -
CDR3 protein: CASSLSGTLGRNQPQHF; CDR3 DNA: TGTGCCAGCAGTTTATCCGGGACACTAGGACGCAATCAGCCCCAGCATTTT; V gene: TRBV27; clone size: once; J gene: TRBJ1-5; D gene: -
CDR3 protein: CASSLGDYLQETQYF; CDR3 DNA: TGTGCCAGCAGCTTAGGAGATTACCTCCAAGAGACCCAGTACTTC; V gene: TRBV13; clone size: -; J gene: TRBJ2-5; D gene: -
CDR3 protein: CASSYEGRDEAFF; CDR3 DNA: TGTGCCAGCAGTTACGAGGGACGTGATGAAGCTTTCTTT; V gene: TRBV6-5; clone size: once; J gene: TRBJ1-1; D gene: -
CDR3 protein: CASSYDSTTDEQFF; CDR3 DNA: TGTGCCAGCAGTTACGACTCCACAACGGATGAGCAGTTCTTC; V gene: TRBV6-6; clone size: few; J gene: TRBJ2-1; D gene: -
CDR3 protein: CASSPTVSGYTDTQYF; CDR3 DNA: TGTGCCAGCAGCCCGACGGTTAGCGGGTACACAGATACGCAGTATTTT; V gene: TRBV11-2; clone size: -; J gene: TRBJ2-3; D gene: TRBD2
CDR3 protein: CASSQTGISGNTIYF; CDR3 DNA: TGTGCCAGCAGTCAGACAGGGATCTCTGGAAACACCATATATTTT; V gene: TRBV6-5; clone size: once; J gene: TRBJ1-3; D gene: TRBD1
CDR3 protein: CASGRGSYEQYF; CDR3 DNA: TGTGCCAGCGGGAGGGGGTCCTACGAGCAGTACTTC; V gene: TRBV11-3; clone size: -; J gene: TRBJ2-7; D gene: -
CDR3 protein: CASTPPGRGGPNQPQHF; CDR3 DNA: TGTGCCAGCACTCCCCCAGGGAGGGGCGGGCCGAATCAGCCCCAGCATTTT; V gene: TRBV2; clone size: -; J gene: TRBJ1-5; D gene: -
CDR3 protein: CASRPVPGTEAFF; CDR3 DNA: TGTGCCAGCAGGCCTGTCCCCGGTACTGAAGCTTTCTTT; V gene: TRBV7-2; clone size: -; J gene: TRBJ1-1; D gene: -
CDR3 protein: CASSFGQANYGYTF; CDR3 DNA: TGTGCCAGCAGTTTCGGACAGGCTAACTATGGCTACACCTTC; V gene: TRBV7-9; clone size: -; J gene: TRBJ1-2; D gene: TRBD1
CDR3 protein: CASSRTGALPYEQYF; CDR3 DNA: TGTGCCAGCAGTAGGACAGGCGCCCTTCCTTACGAGCAGTACTTC; V gene: TRBV6-5; clone size: once; J gene: TRBJ2-7; D gene: TRBD1
CDR3 protein: CASRELLPGSPLHF; CDR3 DNA: TGTGCCAGCAGGGAACTGCTACCGGGGTCACCCCTCCACTTT; V gene: TRBV6-1; clone size: -; J gene: TRBJ1-6; D gene: -
CDR3 protein: CASSLGTGSYEQYF; CDR3 DNA: TGTGCCAGCAGTTTAGGGACAGGCTCCTACGAGCAGTACTTC; V gene: TRBV27; clone size: -; J gene: TRBJ2-7; D gene: TRBD1
CDR3 protein: CSALVGEVDTQYF; CDR3 DNA: TGCAGCGCTTTAGTGGGGGAAGTAGATACGCAGTATTTT; V gene: TRBV29-1; clone size: -; J gene: TRBJ2-3; D gene: -
CDR3 protein: CASSPGGQPQHF; CDR3 DNA: TGTGCCAGTTCCCCTGGGGGACAGCCCCAGCATTTT; V gene: TRBV28; clone size: few; J gene: TRBJ1-5; D gene: -
CDR3 protein: CASSLALDKTYEQYF; CDR3 DNA: TGTGCCAGCAGCTTAGCGCTAGACAAGACCTACGAGCAGTACTTC; V gene: TRBV7-6; clone size: -; J gene: TRBJ2-7; D gene: -
CDR3 protein: CASSLFYMNTEAFF; CDR3 DNA: TGTGCCAGCAGCCTCTTCTACATGAACACTGAAGCTTTCTTT; V gene: TRBV5-4; clone size: once; J gene: TRBJ1-1; D gene: -
CDR3 protein: CASSLSYGGAFF; CDR3 DNA: TGTGCCAGCAGCTTGTCTTATGGGGGAGCTTTCTTT; V gene: TRBV5-6; clone size: few; J gene: TRBJ1-1; D gene: -
CDR3 protein: CASAVGGQETQYF; CDR3 DNA: TGTGCCAGCGCCGTGGGGGGCCAAGAGACCCAGTACTTC; V gene: TRBV7-9; clone size: -; J gene: TRBJ2-5; D gene: -
CDR3 protein: CASSPLRTYNEQFF; CDR3 DNA: TGTGCCAGCAGTCCCCTGCGGACGTACAATGAGCAGTTCTTC; V gene: TRBV6-1; clone size: -; J gene: TRBJ2-1; D gene: -
CDR3 protein: CASSSSGGGTDTQYF; CDR3 DNA: TGTGCCAGCAGCTCATCAGGGGGCGGCACAGATACGCAGTATTTT; V gene: TRBV7-3; clone size: -; J gene: TRBJ2-3; D gene: TRBD1
CDR3 protein: CASSMDRVGLTGELFF; CDR3 DNA: TGTGCCAGTAGTATGGACAGGGTAGGATTGACCGGGGAGCTGTTTTTT; V gene: TRBV19; clone size: few; J gene: TRBJ2-2; D gene: TRBD1
CDR3 protein: CASTNGAGGYTF; CDR3 DNA: TGTGCCAGCACCAACGGGGCGGGGGGCTACACCTTC; V gene: TRBV6-5; clone size: -; J gene: TRBJ1-2; D gene: -
CDR3 protein: CATSRDGTGTDTQYF; CDR3 DNA: TGTGCCACCAGCAGAGATGGGACTGGCACAGATACGCAGTATTTT; V gene: TRBV15; clone size: -; J gene: TRBJ2-3; D gene: -
CDR3 protein: CASRGGGYNEQFF; CDR3 DNA: TGTGCCAGCAGAGGGGGGGGGTACAATGAGCAGTTCTTC; V gene: TRBV6-4; clone size: -; J gene: TRBJ2-1; D gene: -
CDR3 protein: CASSTHQDPGYEQYF; CDR3 DNA: TGTGCCAGCAGTACACACCAGGACCCTGGTTACGAGCAGTACTTC; V gene: TRBV27; clone size: -; J gene: TRBJ2-7; D gene: -
CDR3 protein: CASSFDRAEKLFF; CDR3 DNA: TGTGCCAGCAGCTTCGACAGGGCTGAAAAACTGTTTTTT; V gene: TRBV7-9; clone size: -; J gene: TRBJ1-4; D gene: TRBD1
CDR3 protein: CASTAGQGNSPLHF; CDR3 DNA: TGTGCCAGCACCGCCGGACAGGGAAATTCACCCCTCCACTTT; V gene: TRBV6-6; clone size: -; J gene: TRBJ1-6; D gene: TRBD1
CDR3 protein: CASSPSVGTQYF; CDR3 DNA: TGCGCCAGCAGCCCTAGCGTGGGTACGCAGTATTTT; V gene: TRBV5-1; clone size: -; J gene: TRBJ2-3; D gene: -
CDR3 protein: CASSPAGGLQPQHF; CDR3 DNA: TGTGCCAGCAGCCCCGCAGGGGGCTTGCAGCCCCAGCATTTT; V gene: TRBV5-8; clone size: -; J gene: TRBJ1-5; D gene: TRBD1
CDR3 protein: CSVTPPGQGFNTGELFF; CDR3 DNA: TGCAGCGTCACCCCACCGGGACAGGGGTTTAACACCGGGGAGCTGTTTTTT; V gene: TRBV29-1; clone size: -; J gene: TRBJ2-2; D gene: TRBD1